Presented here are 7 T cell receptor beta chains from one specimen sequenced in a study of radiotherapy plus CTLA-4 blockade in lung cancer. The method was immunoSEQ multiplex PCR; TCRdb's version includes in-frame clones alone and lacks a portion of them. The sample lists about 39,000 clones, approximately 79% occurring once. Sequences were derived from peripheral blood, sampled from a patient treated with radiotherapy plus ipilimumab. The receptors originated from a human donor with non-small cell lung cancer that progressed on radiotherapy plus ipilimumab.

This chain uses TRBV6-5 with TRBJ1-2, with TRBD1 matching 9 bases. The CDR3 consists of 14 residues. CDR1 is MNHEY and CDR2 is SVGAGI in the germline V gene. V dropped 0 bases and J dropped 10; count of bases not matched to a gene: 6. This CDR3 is CASSYSRDRVLYTF. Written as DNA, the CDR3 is TGTGCCAGCAGTTACTCGCGGGACAGGGTTCTCTACACCTTC.

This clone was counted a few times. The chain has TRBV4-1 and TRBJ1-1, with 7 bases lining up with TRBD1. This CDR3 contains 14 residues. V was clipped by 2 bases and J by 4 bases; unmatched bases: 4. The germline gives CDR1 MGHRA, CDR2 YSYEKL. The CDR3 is CASSQTGTVTEAFF. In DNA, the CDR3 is TGCGCCAGCAGCCAAACCGGGACAGTCACTGAAGCTTTCTTT.

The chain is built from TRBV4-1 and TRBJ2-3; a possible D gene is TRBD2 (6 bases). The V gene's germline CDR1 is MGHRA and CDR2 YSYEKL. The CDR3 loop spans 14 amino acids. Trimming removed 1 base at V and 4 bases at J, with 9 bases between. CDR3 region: CASSQAEGPDTQYF. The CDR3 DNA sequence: TGCGCCAGCAGCCAAGCGGAGGGCCCAGATACGCAGTATTTT.

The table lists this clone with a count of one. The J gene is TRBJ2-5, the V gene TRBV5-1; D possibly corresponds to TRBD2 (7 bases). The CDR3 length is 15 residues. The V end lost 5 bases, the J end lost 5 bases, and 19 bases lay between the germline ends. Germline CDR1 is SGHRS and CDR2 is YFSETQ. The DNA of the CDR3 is TGCGCCAGCAGTCCCGGGCGGGGGCTTAGGGAGACCCAGTACTTC. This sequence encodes CASSPGRGLRETQYF.

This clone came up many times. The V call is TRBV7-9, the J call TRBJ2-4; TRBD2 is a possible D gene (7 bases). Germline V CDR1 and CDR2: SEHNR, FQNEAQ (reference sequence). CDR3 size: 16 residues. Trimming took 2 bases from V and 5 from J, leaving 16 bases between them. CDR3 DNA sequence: TGTGCCAGCAGCTTATTCGGGGGGCCCCCCCAAAACATTCAGTACTTC. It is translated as CASSLFGGPPQNIQYF.

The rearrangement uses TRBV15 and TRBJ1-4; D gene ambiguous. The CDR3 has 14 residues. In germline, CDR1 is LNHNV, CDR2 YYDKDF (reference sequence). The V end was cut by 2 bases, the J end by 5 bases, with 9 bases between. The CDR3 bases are TGTGCCACCAGCAGAAAGCGAGAGAATGAAAAACTGTTTTTT. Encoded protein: CATSRKRENEKLFF.

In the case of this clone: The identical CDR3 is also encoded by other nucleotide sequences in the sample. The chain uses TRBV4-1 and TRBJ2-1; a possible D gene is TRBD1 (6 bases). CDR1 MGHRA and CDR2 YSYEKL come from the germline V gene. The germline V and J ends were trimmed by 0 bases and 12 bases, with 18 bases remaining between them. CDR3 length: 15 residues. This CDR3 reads CASSQDVGRGYRQFF. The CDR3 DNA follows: TGCGCCAGCAGCCAAGATGTAGGTAGGGGGTATAGGCAGTTCTTC.